These 32 T cell receptor beta chains share one sample of origin, sequenced in a study of T cell responses to AZD1222 COVID-19 vaccine. Profiling relied on immunoSEQ multiplex PCR, and the TCRdb table lists in-frame clones only, not all of them. The sample gives about 170,000 clones, 85% to 90% of which show up once; 1.5% to 2% is in the top ten. The sample in question was peripheral blood, obtained on day 0 of AZD1222 vaccination. Source of these receptors: an adult in good health.

The chain links TRBV7-2 to TRBJ2-4; 10 nucleotides agree with TRBD1. V shed 5 bases, J shed 6 bases, and the junction held 7 bases outside the gene matches. Per germline, CDR1 SGHTA and CDR2 FQGNSA. The length of the CDR3 is 15 residues. CDR3 sequence reads: CASSARQGAINIQYF. DNA of the CDR3: TGTGCCAGCAGCGCCAGACAGGGGGCAATAAACATTCAGTACTTC.

The chain is built from TRBV3-1 (or the pseudogene TRBV3-2) and TRBJ1-2; possible D gene TRBD1, 6 bases. From germline, CDR1 is LGHDT and CDR2 YNNKEL (reference sequence). This CDR3 contains 15 residues. Trimming removed 4 bases from V and 3 bases from J, with 15 bases in between. CDR3 loop: CASSPGESPYYGYTF. CDR3 bases: TGTGCCAGCAGCCCAGGGGAAAGCCCCTACTATGGCTACACCTTC.

V and J are TRBV7-8 and TRBJ1-6, with D unresolved. CDR1 is SGHVS, CDR2 FQNEAQ, per germline. The CDR3 extends over 17 amino acids. With 0 bases removed from V and 0 bases from J, the gap between germline ends came to 9 bases. The CDR3 loop reads CASSLAQSSSYNSPLHF. The CDR3 bases are TGTGCCAGCAGCTTAGCCCAAAGCAGCTCCTATAATTCACCCCTCCACTTT.

V gene TRBV10-1 combines with J gene TRBJ1-1, with D perhaps matching TRBD1 (5 bases). The V and J ends lost 5 bases and 1 base respectively, with 11 bases between them. The CDR3 length is 14 residues. Germline values: CDR1 WNHNN, CDR2 SYGVQD (reference sequence). The CDR3 loop is CASSHGAANTEAFF. DNA of the CDR3: TGCGCCAGCAGTCACGGGGCCGCGAACACTGAAGCTTTCTTT.

This rearrangement joins TRBV28 to TRBJ2-7; no firm D call. The CDR3 is 13 residues long. Trimming removed 3 bases from V and 3 bases from J, with 9 bases in between. Germline loops: CDR1 MDHEN, CDR2 SYDVKM. CDR3 sequence (DNA): TGTGCCAGCAGTTTTTTGGCCGGCTACGAGCAGTACTTC. Translation: CASSFLAGYEQYF.

J is TRBJ1-2 and V is TRBV14; TRBD1 matches 8 bases. The germline V gene encodes CDR1 SGHDN and CDR2 FVKESK. V was clipped by 4 bases and J by 4 bases; unmatched bases: 8. The CDR3 runs to 15 residues. CDR3: CASSPSGQGGYGYTF. The CDR3 DNA is TGTGCCAGCAGCCCCTCCGGACAGGGTGGCTATGGCTACACCTTC. The full variable domain, its missing parts supplied by reference TRBV14 and TRBJ1-2, is EAGVTQFPSHSVIEKGQTVTLRCDPISGHDNLYWYRRVMGKEIKFLLHFVKESKQDESGMPNNRFLAERTGGTYSTLKVQPAELEDSGVYFCASSPSGQGGYGYTFGSGTRLTVV.

V is TRBV12-3 or TRBV12-4 and J is TRBJ1-4; weak D call: TRBD1 (5 bases). The CDR3 consists of 13 residues. The germline V and J ends were trimmed by 3 bases and 8 bases, with 10 bases remaining between them. As DNA, the CDR3 is TGTGCCAGCAGTTTGGGAGGGGTAGAAAAACTGTTTTTT. This gives the protein CASSLGGVEKLFF.

This clone was seen only once. V and J are TRBV10-3 and TRBJ1-4; D gene ambiguous. Trimming removed 0 bases from V and 8 bases from J, with 16 bases in between. Germline CDR1 ENHRY, CDR2 SYGVKD. This CDR3 has 16 amino acids. In nucleotides, the CDR3 is TGTGCCATCAGTGAGTCAGTGGTCGGATTAAGGGAAAAACTGTTTTTT. Translated, it gives CAISESVVGLREKLFF.

The chain couples TRBV6-6 to TRBJ1-5; D is uncertain. Germline CDR1 MNHNY, CDR2 SVGAGI (reference sequence). Trimming cost V 5 bases and J 1 base, with 6 bases left between them. The CDR3 extends over 13 amino acids. CDR3 bases: TGTGCCAGCAGTCTAGGGAGCAATCAGCCCCAGCATTTT. Protein sequence: CASSLGSNQPQHF.

V and J are TRBV6-2 or TRBV6-3 and TRBJ2-1; 9 bases match TRBD2. V lost 6 bases, J lost 9 bases, and 15 bases stayed unmatched. This CDR3 spans 16 amino acids. CDR1 MNHEY and CDR2 SVGEGT come from the germline V gene. This CDR3 is CASSRPPSGIPGEQFF. DNA for the CDR3: TGTGCCAGCAGCCGACCCCCTAGCGGGATCCCGGGTGAGCAGTTCTTC.

This chain links TRBV19 with TRBJ2-3, with 7 nucleotides matching TRBD1. The ends lost 5 bases at V and 7 bases at J; junction bases unmatched: 9. Germline V gives CDR1 LNHDA, CDR2 SQIVND (reference sequence). This CDR3 is built from 14 residues. CDR3 loop: CASSDRARTNTQYF. The CDR3 bases are TGTGCCAGTAGTGACAGGGCCCGTACGAATACGCAGTATTTT.

The rearrangement links TRBV9 to TRBJ1-6; D not resolved. This CDR3 is built from 15 residues. With 0 bases removed from V and 8 bases from J, the gap between germline ends came to 12 bases. In germline, CDR1 is SGDLS, CDR2 YYNGEE. The DNA for the CDR3 is TGTGCCAGCAGCGTAGTGGGTGGTGCGGATTCACCCCTCCACTTT. Translation: CASSVVGGADSPLHF.

The chain employs TRBV6-4 and TRBJ2-1, with D perhaps TRBD2 (5 bases). Germline V gene data show CDR1 as MRHNA and CDR2 as SNTAGT. The V end was cut by 2 bases, the J end by 6 bases, with 14 bases between. The CDR3 is made up of 15 amino acids. The CDR3 region is CASSDRRRDSNEQFF. The CDR3 DNA follows: TGTGCCAGCAGTGACCGGAGGAGAGATAGCAATGAGCAGTTCTTC.

Only one count was recorded for this clone. V gene TRBV2 combines with J gene TRBJ1-2, with D unresolved. V was pared by 3 bases and J by 7 bases, with 15 bases between. This CDR3 is built from 14 residues. Germline values: CDR1 SNHLY, CDR2 FYNNEI. The CDR3 nucleotides read TGTGCCAGCAGTGAGGCAAGGCAATCCAGTGGCTACACCTTC. This codes for CASSEARQSSGYTF.

CDR3: CASSQERTHAQDTDTQYF. The CDR3 region has the DNA TGTGCCAGCAGCCAAGAGCGGACCCACGCGCAAGACACAGATACGCAGTATTTT. The V and J genes are TRBV3-1 (or the pseudogene TRBV3-2) and TRBJ2-3; D gene uncertain. CDR3 length: 18 amino acids. Trimming pared 0 bases from V and 2 bases from J, leaving 18 bases between. Germline CDR1 LGHDT, CDR2 YNNKEL (reference sequence).

The chain recombines TRBV27 with TRBJ2-5; D is uncertain. There are 14 residues in the CDR3. CDR1 MNHEY and CDR2 SMNVEV come from the germline V gene (reference sequence). V lost 4 bases, J lost 0 bases, and 9 bases lay in between. Here the CDR3 reads CASSSTSHQETQYF. Written as DNA, the CDR3 is TGTGCCAGCAGTTCAACAAGTCACCAAGAGACCCAGTACTTC.

Only a few counts were recorded for this clone. The gene calls are TRBV24-1 and TRBJ1-3, with no clear D. This CDR3 has 13 residues. Trimming cost V 4 bases and J 4 bases, with 7 bases left between them. Germline CDR1 is KGHDR and CDR2 is SFDVKD. The CDR3 coding sequence is TGTGCCACCAGTGACGACCAGGGAAACACCATATATTTT. Its protein product is CATSDDQGNTIYF.

The rearrangement uses TRBV6-5 and TRBJ2-6; D is uncertain. CDR3 size: 15 residues. Trimming shortened V by 0 bases and J by 1 base, and 4 bases separated the two germline ends. Germline CDR1 and CDR2: MNHEY and SVGAGI. DNA of the CDR3: TGTGCCAGCAGTTACTCCCCTTCTGGGGCCAACGTCCTGACTTTC. Amino acid sequence: CASSYSPSGANVLTF.

The gene calls are TRBV28 and TRBJ1-5, with D tentatively TRBD1 (5 bases). The V end lost 4 bases, the J end lost 4 bases, and 14 bases lay between the germline ends. Germline V gene data show CDR1 as MDHEN and CDR2 as SYDVKM. The CDR3 length is 15 residues. The CDR3 is CASSSSPWGNQPQHF. The CDR3 nucleotides read TGTGCCAGCAGTTCATCTCCCTGGGGGAATCAGCCCCAGCATTTT.

V gene TRBV19 combines with J gene TRBJ1-5, with D unclear. Trimming stripped 8 bases from V and 3 bases from J, with 11 bases between. The CDR3 sequence is 13 residues long. Germline-derived CDR1 and CDR2 are LNHDA and SQIVND (reference sequence). CDR3 DNA sequence: TGTGCCAGTGGAGCGGATCTCAATCAGCCCCAGCATTTT. The encoded protein is CASGADLNQPQHF.

This chain joins TRBV6-2 or TRBV6-3 and TRBJ2-1; D may be TRBD1 or TRBD2 (5 bases each). Between the trimmed V and J ends, which lost 6 bases and 0 bases, there was a span of 12 bases. Germline assignment: CDR1 MNHEY and CDR2 SVGEGT. The length of the CDR3 is 15 residues. The CDR3 loop reads CASSRGPSSYNEQFF. CDR3 coding DNA: TGTGCCAGCAGCCGGGGCCCTTCCTCCTACAATGAGCAGTTCTTC.

The V call is TRBV4-1, the J call TRBJ1-6; D is undetermined. V was shortened by 4 bases and J by 12 bases, with 16 bases between the two germline ends. The germline gives CDR1 MGHRA, CDR2 YSYEKL. This CDR3 region has 14 residues. The CDR3 loop is CASSPGDSLEPLHF. In nucleotides, the CDR3 is TGCGCCAGCAGCCCGGGTGATTCCTTAGAACCCCTCCACTTT.

This clone was detected a few times. The chain combines TRBV7-9 with TRBJ2-1; D is possibly TRBD1 (6 bases). The V and J ends lost 3 bases and 2 bases respectively, with 8 bases between them. CDR1 and CDR2 (germline): SEHNR, FQNEAQ (reference sequence). The CDR3 contains 14 residues. DNA for the CDR3: TGTGCCAGCAGCTTCCGGGACACCTACAATGAGCAGTTCTTC. Its protein is CASSFRDTYNEQFF. Based on the CDR3 plus reference TRBV7-9 and TRBJ2-1, the full variable domain is DTGVSQNPRHKITKRGQNVTFRCDPISEHNRLYWYRQTLGQGPEFLTYFQNEAQLEKSRLLSDRFSAERPKGSFSTLEIQRTEQGDSAMYLCASSFRDTYNEQFFGPGTRLTVL.

The V gene is TRBV12-3 or TRBV12-4, the J gene TRBJ1-4; D not resolved. Trimming shortened V by 2 bases and J by 11 bases, and 9 bases separated the two germline ends. The CDR3 totals 12 residues. The CDR3 spells CASSLSLQKLFF. Written as DNA, the CDR3 is TGTGCCAGCAGTTTATCCTTACAGAAACTGTTTTTT.

This chain connects TRBV6-6 to TRBJ1-4; no reliable D call. V was pared by 6 bases and J by 7 bases, with 18 bases between. Germline V gene sequence: CDR1 MNHNY, CDR2 SVGAGI (reference sequence). This CDR3 is built from 15 residues. CDR3 sequence (DNA): TGTGCCAGCAGCCGTCGGTGGAGGAGAGGTGAAAAACTGTTTTTT. Protein product: CASSRRWRRGEKLFF.

The chain couples TRBV29-1 to TRBJ2-5, with a tentative D call TRBD1 (6 bases). Between the trimmed V and J ends, which lost 4 bases and 2 bases, there was a span of 14 bases. Germline V gives CDR1 SQVTM, CDR2 ANQGSEA. The CDR3 covers 14 residues. The CDR3 is CSVGAGVSQETQYF. The CDR3 bases are TGCAGCGTTGGGGCAGGGGTGAGTCAAGAGACCCAGTACTTC.

This chain links TRBV19 with TRBJ2-5; 9 bases are a match to TRBD1. CDR1 and CDR2 (germline): LNHDA, SQIVND (reference sequence). CDR3 length: 15 residues. V lost 5 bases to trimming and J lost 5 bases; unmatched junction nucleotides: 9. CDR3 sequence reads: CASSYLQGADETQYF. As DNA, the CDR3 is TGTGCCAGTAGTTATTTACAGGGGGCAGATGAGACCCAGTACTTC.

This chain joins TRBV18 and TRBJ1-2; 7 bases match TRBD1. The germline CDR1 and CDR2 sequences are KGHSH and LQKENI. The J segment lost 4 bases and the V segment lost 6 bases, leaving 11 bases of the junction unmatched. The CDR3 totals 15 residues. CDR3 loop: CASSPETGSLYGYTF. CDR3 coding DNA: TGTGCCAGCTCGCCAGAGACAGGGTCCCTCTATGGCTACACCTTC.

This rearrangement joins TRBV7-9 to TRBJ2-2; D not certain. CDR3 length: 14 amino acids. V lost 8 bases, J lost 1 base, and 11 bases lay in between. The germline CDR1 and CDR2 sequences are SEHNR and FQNEAQ (reference sequence). The CDR3 sequence: CASGRLLNTGELFF. In nucleotides, the CDR3 is TGTGCCAGCGGCAGACTCCTGAACACCGGGGAGCTGTTTTTT.

The chain is built from TRBV6-5 and TRBJ2-1; 9 bases agree with TRBD1. This CDR3 has 14 residues. V shed 5 bases, J shed 6 bases, and the junction held 5 bases outside the gene matches. CDR1 is MNHEY and CDR2 is SVGAGI in the germline V gene. CDR3 bases: TGTGCCAGCAGTACTTGGGACAGGGCCAATGAGCAGTTCTTC. Its translation: CASSTWDRANEQFF.

V usage is TRBV24-1 and J usage is TRBJ2-5; 10 positions agree with TRBD2. This CDR3 has 14 amino acids. Germline lookup yields CDR1 KGHDR and CDR2 SFDVKD. After removal of 9 bases from V and 4 bases from J, the junction contained 7 bases not matched to a gene. CDR3 in amino acids: CATGAGGPGETQYF. Here the CDR3 DNA reads TGTGCCACCGGAGCGGGAGGGCCGGGAGAGACCCAGTACTTC.

This chain connects TRBV12-3 or TRBV12-4 to TRBJ2-2, with TRBD2 matching 7 bases. The V and J ends lost 7 bases and 4 bases, in that order; junction bases with no gene match: 3. CDR3 size: 13 residues. The CDR3 region has the DNA TGTGCCAGCACTAGCGGACCCACCGGGGAGCTGTTTTTT. It specifies CASTSGPTGELFF.